The 25 T cell receptor beta chains given below trace back to one sample, sequenced in a study of blood T cells in healthy people across ages. It was with a sample-barcoded 5' primer and a J-beta primer mix that a second PCR of about 6 to 12 cycles was run. TCRdb ran MiXCR on the 5' RACE reads and lists one entry per CDR3 protein. This table has 800,000 to 950,000 distinct CDR3 sequences, 35% to 40% appearing once. Sequencing input: blood. These receptors all come from a man between 18 and 35 years old in good health.

This clonotype was detected once. The chain employs TRBV20-1 and TRBJ2-5; 9 bases line up with TRBD1. Germline assignment: CDR1 DFQATT and CDR2 SNEGSKA (reference sequence). V was clipped by 3 bases and J by 11 bases; unmatched bases: 16. The CDR3 has 15 residues. The CDR3 region is CSASTGTGLSNEQYF. The CDR3, as DNA: TGCAGTGCTAGCACCGGGACAGGGCTTTCAAATGAGCAGTACTTC.

The rearrangement links TRBV7-2 to TRBJ2-2; D unresolved. The V end lost 1 base, the J end lost 0 bases, and 9 bases lay between the germline ends. Germline V CDR1 and CDR2: SGHTA, FQGNSA. The CDR3 contains 16 residues. CDR3 amino acids: CASSLEGFANTGELFF. CDR3 DNA: TGTGCCAGCAGCTTAGAGGGTTTCGCGAACACCGGGGAGCTGTTTTTT.

This clonotype has a handful of counts. The V gene is TRBV20-1, the J gene TRBJ2-7; D possibly matches TRBD1 or TRBD2 (6 bases each). Trimming stripped 4 bases from V and 7 bases from J, with 14 bases between. This CDR3 spans 12 amino acids. The germline V gene has CDR1 DFQATT and CDR2 SNEGSKA (reference sequence). The CDR3 loop is CSAIRGGNEQYF. CDR3 nucleotide sequence: TGCAGTGCTATTAGAGGGGGGAATGAGCAGTACTTC.

V gene TRBV20-1 combines with J gene TRBJ1-1; 9 bases align to TRBD1. The J segment lost 2 bases and the V segment lost 5 bases, leaving 3 bases of the junction unmatched. Germline V gene sequence: CDR1 DFQATT, CDR2 SNEGSKA (reference sequence). The CDR3 has 13 amino acids. This CDR3 reads CSAAGQGNTEAFF. The CDR3 DNA reads as TGCAGTGCTGCGGGACAGGGAAACACTGAAGCTTTCTTT.

This chain links TRBV7-4 with TRBJ2-1, with 7 bases identical to TRBD2. Looked up from germline, CDR1 is SGHVT and CDR2 is SQSDAQ. Germline trimming cut 5 bases from V and 3 bases from J; bases unmatched to any gene: 10. The CDR3 has 16 residues. The CDR3 coding sequence is TGTGCCAGCAGCACCCGCGGGGGATCCCGCTACAATGAGCAGTTCTTC. Its protein is CASSTRGGSRYNEQFF.

The chain recombines TRBV7-9 with TRBJ1-1, with D unresolved. Germline V gene sequence: CDR1 SEHNR, CDR2 FQNEAQ (reference sequence). Between the trimmed V and J ends, which lost 5 bases and 4 bases, there was a span of 5 bases. This CDR3 has 11 amino acids. The CDR3 sequence is CASSPVTEAFF. CDR3 nucleotide sequence: TGTGCCAGCAGCCCTGTCACTGAAGCTTTCTTT.

The V and J genes are TRBV11-2 and TRBJ2-3; 10 positions match TRBD2. Unmatched junction bases numbered 20, after V lost 5 bases and J lost 0 bases. This CDR3 has 21 residues. Germline V CDR1 and CDR2: SGHAT, FQNNGV. CDR3 protein: CASSPRIAGGHQPRSTDTQYF. The DNA for the CDR3 is TGTGCCAGCAGCCCCCGCATAGCGGGGGGCCACCAACCGCGTAGCACAGATACGCAGTATTTT.

The V and J genes are TRBV20-1 and TRBJ2-5, with unresolved D. Germline V CDR1 and CDR2: DFQATT, SNEGSKA (reference sequence). Deletions cut 0 bases from V and 11 bases from J, with 13 bases between. The CDR3 covers 12 residues. CDR3 loop: CSARDRYTEQYF. The CDR3 DNA sequence: TGCAGTGCTAGAGACCGGTACACTGAGCAGTACTTC.

The rearrangement uses TRBV4-2 and TRBJ2-2; D is possibly TRBD1 or TRBD2 (5 bases each). V lost 4 bases to trimming and J lost 6 bases, with 18 bases between them. CDR3 length: 16 amino acids. The germline CDR1 and CDR2 sequences are LGHNA and YNFKEQ. The CDR3 loop is CASSRDLGRGPGELFF. As DNA, the CDR3 is TGTGCCAGCAGCCGCGATTTGGGCCGGGGCCCCGGGGAGCTGTTTTTT.

The chain employs TRBV10-3 and TRBJ1-5; 8 positions match TRBD1. With 4 bases clipped from V and 2 bases from J, the junction kept 1 base outside the gene matches. The V gene's germline CDR1 is ENHRY and CDR2 SYGVKD. The CDR3 covers 14 residues. The CDR3 sequence is CAISGGQGNQPQHF. The CDR3 nucleotides read TGTGCCATCAGTGGGGGACAGGGCAATCAGCCCCAGCATTTT.

Notes on this clonotype: A much larger clonotype is one base distant, so this may be a read error. V usage is TRBV28 and J usage is TRBJ2-1; D is possibly TRBD1 (5 bases). The V end lost 5 bases, the J end lost 5 bases, and 13 bases lay between the germline ends. This CDR3 spans 14 amino acids. Germline lookup yields CDR1 MDHEN and CDR2 SYDVKM. The CDR3 nucleotides are TGTGCCAGCAGTAGTGAGACAGAAAACAATGAGCAGTTCTTC. Translated: CASSSETENNEQFF.

V gene TRBV14 combines with J gene TRBJ1-2, with no clear D. Germline V lookup: CDR1 SGHDN, CDR2 FVKESK. The CDR3 loop spans 15 amino acids. Trimming removed 0 bases at V and 3 bases at J, with 11 bases between. The CDR3 DNA is TGTGCCAGCAGCCAAGAGGGCAGGCCTTACTATGGCTACACCTTC. It encodes CASSQEGRPYYGYTF.

The gene calls are TRBV2 and TRBJ1-2; D is perhaps TRBD1 (5 bases). Trimming shortened V by 2 bases and J by 3 bases, and 10 bases separated the two germline ends. Germline V lookup: CDR1 SNHLY, CDR2 FYNNEI. This CDR3 has 14 residues. This CDR3 reads CASSEKGGDYGYTF. For the CDR3, the DNA is TGTGCCAGCAGTGAAAAGGGAGGGGACTATGGCTACACCTTC.

The chain is built from TRBV7-9 and TRBJ1-6; tentative D call: TRBD1 (6 bases). CDR3 length: 15 residues. Trimming pared 10 bases from V and 5 bases from J, leaving 18 bases between. Germline-derived CDR1 and CDR2 are SEHNR and FQNEAQ (reference sequence). The CDR3 coding sequence is TGTGCCATTATCAGGGGCGAGTCGGATAATTCACCCCTCCACTTT. It translates to CAIIRGESDNSPLHF.

The rearrangement joins TRBV11-2 to TRBJ2-4; 9 bases fit TRBD1. The CDR3 covers 17 residues. Germline V gives CDR1 SGHAT, CDR2 FQNNGV. Trimming took 5 bases from V and 8 from J; bases not matched to a gene: 16. Here the CDR3 reads CASSRDPGQGFGDIQYF. The CDR3 coding sequence is TGTGCCAGCAGCCGAGATCCGGGACAGGGTTTTGGGGACATTCAGTACTTC.

As for this clonotype: A junction boundary mismatches the germline segment, possibly from a read error. The chain carries TRBV25-1 and TRBJ1-2; D remains ambiguous. Germline V gene sequence: CDR1 MGHDK, CDR2 SYGVNS. The CDR3 totals 12 residues. The DNA for the CDR3 is TGTGTCAGCAGTGGCGATAACTATGGCTACACCTTC. Translated: CVSSGDNYGYTF.

This clonotype was counted at least ten times. The chain employs TRBV20-1 and TRBJ2-5; D is ambiguous. Looked up from germline, CDR1 is DFQATT and CDR2 is SNEGSKA (reference sequence). This CDR3 has 10 residues. Trimming took off 4 bases at V and 5 bases at J, with 5 bases between the two ends. For the CDR3, the DNA is TGCAGTGCTATATCGGAGACCCAGTACTTC. Encoded protein: CSAISETQYF.

This clonotype has a handful of counts. The chain is built from TRBV7-2 and TRBJ2-1; 8 nucleotides agree with TRBD1. The length of the CDR3 is 14 residues. Germline V gene sequence: CDR1 SGHTA, CDR2 FQGNSA. Trimming at V came to 4 bases and at J to 5 bases, leaving 4 bases not matched to a gene. CDR3 coding DNA: TGTGCCAGCAGCTCCAACAGGGGGGACAATGAGCAGTTCTTC. Encoded protein: CASSSNRGDNEQFF.

This chain uses TRBV6-2 or TRBV6-3 with TRBJ1-2, with 7 bases matching TRBD1. V lost 6 bases, J lost 3 bases, and 13 bases stayed unmatched. The CDR3 is made up of 16 amino acids. Germline CDR1 and CDR2: MNHEY and SVGEGT. The CDR3 DNA sequence: TGTGCCAGCAGACCTCTCCCGGGACAGAATGACTATGGCTACACCTTC. Translated, it gives CASRPLPGQNDYGYTF.

The table lists this clonotype with a few counts. The chain combines TRBV14 with TRBJ1-1; no definite D call. Per germline, CDR1 SGHDN and CDR2 FVKESK. V dropped 5 bases and J dropped 5 bases, with 9 bases sitting between them. CDR3 length: 12 amino acids. Here the CDR3 reads CASSAPFTEAFF. The CDR3 DNA sequence: TGTGCCAGCAGCGCACCTTTTACTGAAGCTTTCTTT.

This clonotype has ten or more counts. The J gene is TRBJ1-2, the V gene TRBV5-1; no firm D call. CDR3 size: 14 residues. Germline V gene data show CDR1 as SGHRS and CDR2 as YFSETQ. V lost 4 bases to trimming and J lost 2 bases, with 12 bases between them. CDR3 amino acids: CASSEEGFNYGYTF. CDR3 DNA sequence: TGCGCCAGCAGCGAGGAGGGTTTCAACTATGGCTACACCTTC.

This clonotype has more than one count but fewer than ten. The chain employs TRBV20-1 and TRBJ2-3, with D hard to call. Trimming removed 6 bases at V and 0 bases at J, with 22 bases between. CDR1 and CDR2 (germline): DFQATT, SNEGSKA (reference sequence). The CDR3 consists of 17 residues. The CDR3 sequence is CSASRASKPRSTDTQYF. CDR3 bases: TGCAGTGCCTCCCGGGCCAGCAAACCCCGAAGCACAGATACGCAGTATTTT.

This clonotype turned up a few times. The chain couples TRBV5-1 to TRBJ2-1, with 13 nucleotides matching TRBD2. CDR3 length equals 16 residues. With 3 bases clipped from V and 4 bases from J, the junction kept 4 bases outside the gene matches. Germline V gene data show CDR1 as SGHRS and CDR2 as YFSETQ. The CDR3 reads CASSSGLAGEYNEQFF. The CDR3 DNA reads as TGCGCCAGCAGCTCAGGACTAGCGGGGGAGTACAATGAGCAGTTCTTC.

This clonotype appeared a single time. This may stem from a read error, because a much larger clone lies one nucleotide away. This rearrangement joins TRBV29-1 to TRBJ2-3; a possible D gene is TRBD1 (5 bases). V dropped 0 bases and J dropped 7 bases, with 17 bases sitting between them. Per germline, CDR1 SQVTM and CDR2 ANQGSEA. The CDR3 contains 15 residues. In DNA form, the CDR3 reads TGCAGCGTTGAAGATCGGAGACAGAGGTCGAATACGCAGTATTTT. It is translated as CSVEDRRQRSNTQYF.

The chain links TRBV4-2 to TRBJ1-2; no clear D. CDR3 length: 14 amino acids. Germline CDR1 is LGHNA and CDR2 is YNFKEQ. V shed 1 base and J shed 8 bases, with 14 bases lying between them. The chain's CDR3 is CASSQVARTGGYTF. DNA for the CDR3: TGTGCCAGCAGCCAAGTAGCCCGGACGGGAGGCTACACCTTC.